The rows below give T cell receptor beta chains drawn from one sample of a study of blood T cell repertoires in COVID-19. Data came from immunoSEQ multiplex PCR; TCRdb stores just in-frame clones and leaves some out. The sample holds 16,000 or so clones; roughly nine tenths are singletons and the top ten take 9% to 12%. Sequenced material: peripheral blood. These receptors all come from a man aged 80 or over with acute or convalescent COVID-19. CDR3s include the opening cysteine and the closing phenylalanine or tryptophan. The D gene is left open where the match is weak. The size field is filled for only some rows; it gives once, few, many or a size class.

V	D	J	size	DNA	CDR3
TRBV19	.	TRBJ1-1	.	TGTGCCAGTAGTAAACCGGACAGCATGAACACTGAAGCTTTCTTT	CASSKPDSMNTEAFF
TRBV9	.	TRBJ1-1	few	TGTGCCAGCAGCGTGTACCAGAGGGAGGGTGAAGCTTTCTTT	CASSVYQREGEAFF
TRBV11-2	.	TRBJ2-7	.	TGTGCCAGCAGCTTTTCGACAGGCTCCTACGAGCAGTACTTC	CASSFSTGSYEQYF
TRBV7-9	.	TRBJ1-1	.	TGTGCCAGCAGCTCGTACGGGGGAGGGGACACTGAAGCTTTCTTT	CASSSYGGGDTEAFF
TRBV21-1	.	TRBJ2-1	.	TGTGCCAGCAGCAAAGGACAGGGGTCCTACAATGAGCAGTTCTTC	CASSKGQGSYNEQFF
TRBV27	TRBD1	TRBJ2-3	.	TGTGCCAGCAGGCACGACAGGGGCACAGATACGCAGTATTTT	CASRHDRGTDTQYF
TRBV19	.	TRBJ1-1	few	TGTGCCAGTAGTATACAGGGGCTCACTGAAGCTTTCTTT	CASSIQGLTEAFF
TRBV25-1	.	TRBJ2-5	once	TGTGCCAGCAGTGACCCTATTGGAGGGGAGACCCAGTACTTC	CASSDPIGGETQYF
TRBV29-1	TRBD2	TRBJ2-7	.	TGCAGCGTCTACGGACTAGCGGGAGACGAGCAGTACTTC	CSVYGLAGDEQYF
TRBV7-2	TRBD2	TRBJ2-4	.	TGTGCCAGCAGCTTAAAACTAGCGGGAGTTGGGAACATTCAGTACTTC	CASSLKLAGVGNIQYF
TRBV29-1	TRBD1	TRBJ2-1	.	TGCAGCGTCGAAGGGGGCCGGTCCTACAATGAGCAGTTCTTC	CSVEGGRSYNEQFF
TRBV19	.	TRBJ1-1	.	TGTGCCAGTACCGCATACCAGGGCTTGAACACTGAAGCTTTCTTT	CASTAYQGLNTEAFF
TRBV2	.	TRBJ1-2	once	TGTGCCAGCAGTCGGACATACAACTATGGCTACACCTTC	CASSRTYNYGYTF
TRBV6-5	TRBD1	TRBJ1-1	.	TGTGCCAGCAGCGACAGGGGTAGCACTGAAGCTTTCTTT	CASSDRGSTEAFF
TRBV27	TRBD1	TRBJ1-1	.	TGTGCCAGCAGTATAGGGACAGGCGGGACTGAAGCTTTCTTT	CASSIGTGGTEAFF
TRBV4-2	TRBD1	TRBJ2-7	.	TGTGCCAGCAGCCAAGAATCCCATGCCGGACAGGGAGACGAGCAGTACTTC	CASSQESHAGQGDEQYF
TRBV27	TRBD1	TRBJ1-1	.	TGTGCCAGCAGTTTATCCCGGACAGGGAACACTGAAGCTTTCTTT	CASSLSRTGNTEAFF
TRBV19	TRBD1	TRBJ2-7	.	TGTGCCAGTAACCAACGGCCCGGGACAGGGGTTTTC	CASNQRPGTGVF
TRBV9	TRBD2	TRBJ2-1	few	TGTGCCAGCAGCGTAGAACTAGCGGGATATGACAATGAGCAGTTCTTC	CASSVELAGYDNEQFF
TRBV19	TRBD1	TRBJ2-1	.	TGTGCCAGTAGTAGACAGGGGAGGAATGAGCAGTTCTTC	CASSRQGRNEQFF
TRBV30	.	TRBJ1-6	.	TGTGCCTGGAGTGGACAGCGAAATTCACCCCTCCACTTT	CAWSGQRNSPLHF
TRBV3-1/TRBV3-2	.	TRBJ1-1	few	TGTGCCAGCAGCCAACCCAGCGGCACGCGGACTGAAGCTTTCTTT	CASSQPSGTRTEAFF
TRBV7-2	.	TRBJ1-3	.	TGTGCCAGCAGCCCGATCGGGGGAAACACCATATATTTT	CASSPIGGNTIYF